Sequencing of this TCR beta chain was carried out in a study of blood T cell repertoires in COVID-19. TCRdb keeps only in-frame clones here, not all; method: immunoSEQ multiplex PCR. Of 50,000 to 65,000 clones in the sample, 85% to 90% are singletons; the top ten hold roughly 1%. The clonotype was recovered from a man between 70 and 80 years old with acute or convalescent COVID-19. Sequencing input: peripheral blood.

The DNA for the CDR3 is TGTGCCAGCTCACAAACCGGGACTTGGGGAACTGAAGCTTTCTTT. It translates to CASSQTGTWGTEAFF. The rearrangement joins TRBV18 to TRBJ1-1, with D possibly TRBD1 on 5 matching bases. V was pared by 4 bases and J by 5 bases, with 17 bases between. Germline lookup yields CDR1 KGHSH and CDR2 LQKENI. This CDR3 has 15 residues.